The entry that follows covers one TCR beta chain sequence. This clonotype was picked up a small number of times. This receptor's antigen is unknown. The record has no base qualities; no much larger clone is one base away. In light of the paper, this sample's time point label describes: 45 days after influenza vaccine administration. The library relied on RT-PCR. The data were produced on an Illumina HiSeq 2500. Starting from the raw public reads, TCRdb applied fastp trimming at Q25, assembled clones with MiXCR and retained in-frame beta chains. Rows are combined by CDR3 protein, so each entry shows the most common genes and DNA. Here the sample has fewer than 700,000 distinct CDR3 sequences; 10% to 15% occur a single time. The ten largest clones represent about an eighth of the sample. This sample was included in a study of response to subunit inactivated influenza vaccine (dated by TCRdb to between 2018 and 2020). Concerning the study at large: To follow how T cells responded to a trivalent subunit inactivated influenza vaccine, the researchers relied on deep quantitative profiling of the T cell receptor repertoire.

Overall results and qualifications from the work: According to the authors, only a limited number of new T cells may be recruited by each seasonal influenza vaccination.

From its cysteine to its phenylalanine, the CDR3 spans 14 amino acids. Left in the record is the CDR3 DNA by itself, 42 bases read in frame from the first base. The V and J ends are trimmed by 4 bases and 9 bases, leaving 16 bases between them. The rearranged chain carries TRBV12-3 or TRBV12-4 and TRBJ2-1; 6 matching bases give a weak D call of TRBD2. This material consisted of PBMCs from blood, taken about 6 weeks after vaccination. This sequence was found in a man aged 50-59 years who received an inactivated influenza vaccine. Donor details come from another sample of the same person, matched by shared clones. The sequenced DNA: TGTGCCAGCAGTTCAACCCGAACTAGCAGTGAGCAGTTCTTC. Its translation is CASSSTRTSSEQFF.